The clone carrying this TCR beta chain was seen ten or more times. Its target is unknown. 5'-RACE, quantitative and with molecular barcodes, yielded the TCR beta libraries. Each CDR3 protein gets one entry after TCRdb re-called the 5' RACE reads with MiXCR. This sample yields about 150,000 distinct CDR3 sequences, of which 11% are seen a single time; less than 5% belongs to the top ten. CDR1 and CDR2 from the germline V gene are SNHLY and FYNNEI. With 7 bases removed from V and 4 bases from J, the gap between germline ends came to 2 bases. CDR3 length: 10 residues. The data originate from a study of CD8 T cells in ankylosing spondylitis. Overall study findings and caveats: Enrichment of disease-linked clones was reportedly significant in matched ankylosing spondylitis synovial fluid.

Sequencing used blood, either unsorted or a sorted T cell fraction (not recorded which). The rearrangement links TRBV2 to TRBJ2-1; D gene ambiguous. The clonotype was recovered from a female donor with ankylosing spondylitis or in good health (not recorded which). The CDR3 DNA reads TGTGCCAGCACGTACAATGAGCAGTTCTTC. This translates into CASTYNEQFF. The complete variable domain, with remaining parts taken from reference TRBV2 and TRBJ2-1, reads EPEVTQTPSHQVTQMGQEVILRCVPISNHLYFYWYRQILGQKVEFLVSFYNNEISEKSEIFDDQFSVERPDGSNFTLKIRSTKLEDSAMYFCASTYNEQFFGPGTRLTVL.